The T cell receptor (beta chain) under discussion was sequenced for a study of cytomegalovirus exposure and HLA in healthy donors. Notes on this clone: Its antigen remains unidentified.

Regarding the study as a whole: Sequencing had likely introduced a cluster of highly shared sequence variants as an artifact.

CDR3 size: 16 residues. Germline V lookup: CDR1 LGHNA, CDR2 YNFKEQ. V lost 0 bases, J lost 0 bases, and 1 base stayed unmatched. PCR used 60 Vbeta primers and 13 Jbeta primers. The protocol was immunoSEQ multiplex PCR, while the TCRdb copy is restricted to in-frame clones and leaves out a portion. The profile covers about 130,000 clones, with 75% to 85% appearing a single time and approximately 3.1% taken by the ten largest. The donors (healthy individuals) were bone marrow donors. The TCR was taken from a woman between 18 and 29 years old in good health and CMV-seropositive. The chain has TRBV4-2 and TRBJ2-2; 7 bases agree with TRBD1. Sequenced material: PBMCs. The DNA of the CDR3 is TGTGCCAGCAGCCAAGAGGGGACAGCGAACACCGGGGAGCTGTTTTTT. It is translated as CASSQEGTANTGELFF.